This TCR beta chain was observed in a study of persistence of HIV-infected CD4 T cells. Background on the study: Donors had been on suppressive ART for a median of roughly eight years.

A remark on this clone: Its antigen is not identified.

The CDR3 totals 14 residues. J lost 7 bases, V lost 8 bases, and 9 bases had no gene match. The germline V gene encodes CDR1 MNHEY and CDR2 SMNVEV (reference sequence). This was the immunoSEQ version 4 assay in survey mode. Generated by immunoSEQ multiplex PCR, the TCRdb table keeps only in-frame clones and is missing some. Of approximately 46,000 clones listed, 80% to 90% are singletons. Nonspecific anti-CD3/anti-CD28 bead stimulation represents the broad CD4+ T cell repertoire. Sorting selected CD4+ T cells upregulating both CD40 ligand and CD69. Suppressive ART was started during chronic HIV-1 infection in these adults. CD4+ T cell counts exceeded 400 cells/uL; CMV serology was positive.

The sequenced sample was CD4+ T cells sorted from PBMCs after approximately 19-hour stimulation, obtained from a patient who received antiretroviral therapy. J is TRBJ2-7 and V is TRBV27, with 12 bases identical to TRBD2. The receptor comes from an adult woman with HIV who was CMV-seropositive. CDR3 protein: CASARTSGIWEQYF. CDR3 in DNA: TGTGCCAGCGCCCGGACTAGCGGGATATGGGAGCAGTACTTC.